This T cell receptor (beta chain) was identified during a study of cytomegalovirus exposure and HLA in healthy donors. Trimming stripped 1 base from V and 2 bases from J, with 5 bases between. Germline loops: CDR1 GTSNPN, CDR2 SVGIG (reference sequence). The CDR3 runs to 12 residues. With 60 Vbeta and 13 Jbeta primers, the PCR was carried out. Sequencing used immunoSEQ multiplex PCR; TCRdb keeps in-frame clones, though not all of them. Among roughly 130,000 clones listed, roughly 80% were seen once. To note about this clone: Its target is unknown. Within the sample, other DNA sequences also encode this same CDR3.

Study-level results: Segments of the TCR beta V type were, in most cases, productive about 90% or about 30% of the time in an earlier analysis. Follow-up analysis later connected one missense variant in DCLRE1C with trimming of TCR beta V- and J-genes. In a later analysis, CMV-associated beta chains were mostly HLA-associated, it appeared.

Sampled while nominally healthy, donors likely had unrecorded immune exposures. This receptor was identified in a boy between 10 and 17 years old in good health and CMV-seronegative. The sequenced sample was PBMCs. The chain has TRBV30 and TRBJ1-1; no firm D call. In DNA, the CDR3 is TGTGCCTGGAGTGCGGGAAACACTGAAGCTTTCTTT. Amino acid sequence: CAWSAGNTEAFF. Using reference TRBV30 and TRBJ1-1 for the parts outside the CDR3, the full variable domain is SQTIHQWPATLVQPVGSPLSLECTVEGTSNPNLYWYRQAAGRGLQLLFYSVGIGQISSEVPQNLSASRPQDRQFILSSKKLLLSDSGFYLCAWSAGNTEAFFGQGTRLTVV.